The clone carrying this TCR beta chain was found a few times. Its matching antigen is unknown. The data are from a study of tissue T cells after allogeneic stem cell transplantation. The wider study: Of the grafts for graft-versus-host disease patients, several were unmodified and three CD34-selected. Study observations and caveats: Across patients, clones rarely overlapped, yet motif clusters were shared tissue-specifically.

Germline CDR1 and CDR2: LNHDA and SQIVND (reference sequence). V lost 4 bases to trimming and J lost 0 bases, with 9 bases between them. CDR3 length: 14 amino acids. Assay: immunoSEQ multiplex PCR; the TCRdb copy retains only in-frame clones and omits some. The table shows more than 550 clones, with roughly 40% occurring only once. This specimen was descending colon tissue, taken at autopsy. The V gene is TRBV19, the J gene TRBJ1-1; D unresolved. This clonotype originated in a female patient aged 35-70 years with steroid-refractory graft-versus-host disease after an allogeneic stem cell transplant. A share of the T cells may be of graft donor origin. The CDR3 DNA reads TGTGCCAGTAGTAAAGTGGTGATGAACACTGAAGCTTTCTTT. This sequence encodes CASSKVVMNTEAFF.